This TCR beta chain emerged from a study of shared clonotypes between healthy human individuals. V lost 2 bases to trimming and J lost 0 bases, with 10 bases between them. CDR1 and CDR2 from the germline V gene are MDHEN and SYDVKM. This CDR3 has 15 residues. Only in-frame clones appear in the TCRdb table, and some are missing; sequencing was by immunoSEQ multiplex PCR. The sample has roughly 1,600,000 clones; just under 99% are singletons. The chain combines TRBV28 with TRBJ1-1; the D gene is possibly TRBD1 (6 bases). The TCR originated in a man under 40 in good health. The sequencing sample was made of naive CD4+ T cells sorted from blood. Subset indicated: CD45RA+ positively selected. The CDR3 spells CASSLQGTLNTEAFF. In DNA form, the CDR3 reads TGTGCCAGCAGTTTACAGGGGACCTTGAACACTGAAGCTTTCTTT. Combining the CDR3 with reference TRBV28 and TRBJ1-1 gives the whole variable domain DVKVTQSSRYLVKRTGEKVFLECVQDMDHENMFWYRQDPGLGLRLIYFSYDVKMKEKGDIPEGYSVSREKKERFSLILESASTNQTSMYLCASSLQGTLNTEAFFGQGTRLTVV.